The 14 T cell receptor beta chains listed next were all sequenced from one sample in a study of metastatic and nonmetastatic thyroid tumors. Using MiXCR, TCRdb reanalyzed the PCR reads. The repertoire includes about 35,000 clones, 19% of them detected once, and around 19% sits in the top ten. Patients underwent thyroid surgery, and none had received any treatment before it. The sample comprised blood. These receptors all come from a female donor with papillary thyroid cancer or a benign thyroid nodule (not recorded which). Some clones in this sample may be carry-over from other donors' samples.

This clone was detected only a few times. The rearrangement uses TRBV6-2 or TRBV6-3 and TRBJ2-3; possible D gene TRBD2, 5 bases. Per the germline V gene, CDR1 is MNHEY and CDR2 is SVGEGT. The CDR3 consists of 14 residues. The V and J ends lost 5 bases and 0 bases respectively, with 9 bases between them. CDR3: CASSPRESTDTQYF. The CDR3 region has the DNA TGTGCCAGCAGTCCCCGGGAAAGCACAGATACGCAGTATTTT.

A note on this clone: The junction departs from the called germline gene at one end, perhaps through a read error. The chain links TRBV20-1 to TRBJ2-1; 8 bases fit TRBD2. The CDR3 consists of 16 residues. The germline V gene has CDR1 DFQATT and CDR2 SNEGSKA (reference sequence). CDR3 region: CSARGRTSLIDNEQLF. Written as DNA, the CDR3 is TGCAGTGCTAGAGGACGGACTAGCCTTATTGACAATGAGCAGTTATTC.

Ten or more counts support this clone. This CDR3 is CASSIGPDNTEAFF. CDR3 DNA sequence: TGTGCCAGCAGCATCGGACCCGATAACACTGAAGCTTTCTTT. The chain has TRBV7-9 and TRBJ1-1; D ambiguous. Trimming pared 5 bases from V and 2 bases from J, leaving 12 bases between. The germline V gene has CDR1 SEHNR and CDR2 FQNEAQ (reference sequence). The CDR3 length is 14 residues.

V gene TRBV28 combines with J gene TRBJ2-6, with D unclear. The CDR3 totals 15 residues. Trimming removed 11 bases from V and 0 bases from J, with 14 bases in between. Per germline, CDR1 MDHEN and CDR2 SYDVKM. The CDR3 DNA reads TGTGCCGCCGTGGCAGGCAACTCTGGGGCCAACGTCCTGACTTTC. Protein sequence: CAAVAGNSGANVLTF. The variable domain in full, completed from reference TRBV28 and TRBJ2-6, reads DVKVTQSSRYLVKRTGEKVFLECVQDMDHENMFWYRQDPGLGLRLIYFSYDVKMKEKGDIPEGYSVSREKKERFSLILESASTNQTSMYLCAAVAGNSGANVLTFGAGSRLTVL.

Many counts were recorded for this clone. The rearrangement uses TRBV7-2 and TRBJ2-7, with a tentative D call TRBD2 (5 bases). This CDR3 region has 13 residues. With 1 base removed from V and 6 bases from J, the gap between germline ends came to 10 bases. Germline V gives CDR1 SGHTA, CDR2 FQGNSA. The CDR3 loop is CASSLVSEGEQYF. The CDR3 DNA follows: TGTGCCAGCAGCTTAGTTTCTGAGGGCGAGCAGTACTTC.

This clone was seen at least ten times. DNA for the CDR3: TGCAGTGCTAATCTAAAGGGAGCGGGAACCTACGAGCAGTACTTC. Its translation: CSANLKGAGTYEQYF. This sequence joins TRBV20-1 and TRBJ2-7; TRBD2 aligns across 7 bases. CDR1 is DFQATT and CDR2 is SNEGSKA in the germline V gene (reference sequence). Trimming cost V 4 bases and J 2 bases; bases outside gene matches: 11. This CDR3 has 15 amino acids.

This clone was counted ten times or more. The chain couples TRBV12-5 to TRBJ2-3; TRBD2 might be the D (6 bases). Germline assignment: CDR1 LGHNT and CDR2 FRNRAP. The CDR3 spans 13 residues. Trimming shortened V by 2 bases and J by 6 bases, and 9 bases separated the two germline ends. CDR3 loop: CASGLLAGDTQYF. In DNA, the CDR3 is TGTGCTAGTGGTTTGTTGGCGGGGGATACGCAGTATTTT.

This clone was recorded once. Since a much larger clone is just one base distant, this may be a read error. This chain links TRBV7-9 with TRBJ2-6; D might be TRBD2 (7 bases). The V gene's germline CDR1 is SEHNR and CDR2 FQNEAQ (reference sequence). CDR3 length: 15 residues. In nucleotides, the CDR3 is TGTGCCAGCCTTCGGGGGGCGCCGGGGGCCAACTTCCTGACTTTC. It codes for CASLRGAPGANFLTF.

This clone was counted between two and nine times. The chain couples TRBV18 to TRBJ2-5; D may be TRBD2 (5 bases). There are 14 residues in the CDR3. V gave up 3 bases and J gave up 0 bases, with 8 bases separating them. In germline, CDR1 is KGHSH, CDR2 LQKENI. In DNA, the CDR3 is TGTGCCAGCTCACCTCGAGGGAACCAAGAGACCCAGTACTTC. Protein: CASSPRGNQETQYF.

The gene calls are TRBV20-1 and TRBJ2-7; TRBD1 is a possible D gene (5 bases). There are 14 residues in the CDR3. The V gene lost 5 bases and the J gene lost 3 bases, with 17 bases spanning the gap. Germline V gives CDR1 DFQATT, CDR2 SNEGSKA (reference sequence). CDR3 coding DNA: TGCAGTGCTGAACAAGGGGCGACCCGCTACGAGCAGTACTTC. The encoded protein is CSAEQGATRYEQYF.

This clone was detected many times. The CDR3 sequence is CASSLTTGGFNQPQHF. The CDR3 DNA follows: TGCGCCAGCAGCCTAACAACAGGGGGCTTCAATCAGCCCCAGCATTTT. The rearrangement uses TRBV4-1 and TRBJ1-5; TRBD1 matches 9 bases. The CDR3 spans 16 residues. After removal of 4 bases from V and 3 bases from J, the junction contained 7 bases not matched to a gene. Germline CDR1 is MGHRA and CDR2 is YSYEKL.

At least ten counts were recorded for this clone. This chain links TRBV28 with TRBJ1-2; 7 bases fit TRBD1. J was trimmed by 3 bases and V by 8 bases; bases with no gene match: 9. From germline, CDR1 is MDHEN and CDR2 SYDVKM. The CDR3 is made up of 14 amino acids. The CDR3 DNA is TGTGCCAGCGGGGACAGAGGGGGGGACTATGGCTACACCTTC. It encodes CASGDRGGDYGYTF.

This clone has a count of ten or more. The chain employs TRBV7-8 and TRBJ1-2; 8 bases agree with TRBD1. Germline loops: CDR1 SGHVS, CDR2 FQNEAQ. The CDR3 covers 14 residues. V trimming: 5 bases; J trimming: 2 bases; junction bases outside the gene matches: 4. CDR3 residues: CASSPRTGNYGYTF. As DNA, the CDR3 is TGTGCCAGCAGCCCTCGGACAGGGAACTATGGCTACACCTTC.

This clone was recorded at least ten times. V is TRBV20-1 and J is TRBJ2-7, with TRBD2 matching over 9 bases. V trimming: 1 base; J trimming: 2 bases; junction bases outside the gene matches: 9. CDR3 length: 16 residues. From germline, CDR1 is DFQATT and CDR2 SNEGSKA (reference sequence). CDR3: CSARALQTSGPYEQYF. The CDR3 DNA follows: TGCAGTGCTAGAGCCCTTCAGACTAGCGGACCCTACGAGCAGTACTTC.